Each of the 25 T cell receptor beta chains below was sequenced from the same sample in a study of graft-versus-host responses after intestinal transplantation. The starting material, graft tissue, was processed to release intraepithelial and lamina propria lymphocytes. Measured with immunoSEQ multiplex PCR; TCRdb has only the in-frame clones, and not every one. In the table there are some 15,000 clones, approximately 86% of which are singletons. Sequenced material: ileum tissue, taken 17 days after transplant. These receptors came from a human patient who received an intestinal transplant, so some T cells may come from the graft donor.

This chain joins TRBV11-1 and TRBJ2-3; D unresolved. V shed 7 bases and J shed 5 bases, with 13 bases lying between them. There are 13 residues in the CDR3. Germline CDR1 and CDR2: SGHAT and FQDESV (reference sequence). The CDR3 DNA sequence: TGTGCCAGCACGGACGACTCGCTAGATACGCAGTATTTT. The encoded protein is CASTDDSLDTQYF.

The J gene is TRBJ1-2, the V gene TRBV28, with 7 positions matching TRBD1. The J segment lost 4 bases and the V segment lost 9 bases, leaving 5 bases of the junction unmatched. Germline CDR1 is MDHEN and CDR2 is SYDVKM. CDR3 length: 12 residues. The CDR3 reads CASGDRVYGYTF. Written as DNA, the CDR3 is TGTGCCAGTGGAGACAGGGTCTATGGCTACACCTTC.

The chain recombines TRBV28 with TRBJ2-7, with 10 positions matching TRBD1. Trimming removed 3 bases from V and 1 base from J; junction bases left unmatched: 9. The CDR3 is 17 residues long. CDR1 and CDR2 from the germline V gene are MDHEN and SYDVKM. CDR3 nucleotides: TGTGCCAGCAGTTTGTTTCCCCGGGACAGGGGATCCTACGAGCAGTACTTC. This encodes CASSLFPRDRGSYEQYF.

The V and J genes are TRBV6-5 and TRBJ2-1; the D is unclear. The CDR3 totals 13 residues. CDR1 is MNHEY, CDR2 SVGAGI, per germline. V shed 7 bases and J shed 1 base, with 8 bases lying between them. CDR3 sequence reads: CASNSPSYNEQFF. CDR3 bases: TGTGCCAGCAATAGTCCTTCCTACAATGAGCAGTTCTTC.

The chain links TRBV7-9 to TRBJ2-3, with TRBD1 as a possible D gene (6 bases). Germline values: CDR1 SEHNR, CDR2 FQNEAQ (reference sequence). The CDR3 length is 17 residues. Trimming took 5 bases from V and 5 from J, leaving 23 bases between them. CDR3 in DNA: TGTGCCAGCAGCCGTCAAACTCAGACAGGATTTCGAGATACGCAGTATTTT. Translated: CASSRQTQTGFRDTQYF. The full variable domain, completed using reference TRBV7-9 and TRBJ2-3, is DTGVSQNPRHKITKRGQNVTFRCDPISEHNRLYWYRQTLGQGPEFLTYFQNEAQLEKSRLLSDRFSAERPKGSFSTLEIQRTEQGDSAMYLCASSRQTQTGFRDTQYFGPGTRLTVL.

This rearrangement joins TRBV27 to TRBJ2-7, with D perhaps TRBD1 (7 bases). Between the trimmed V and J ends, which lost 2 bases and 7 bases, there was a span of 12 bases. Germline V gene data show CDR1 as MNHEY and CDR2 as SMNVEV (reference sequence). This CDR3 is 13 amino acids long. The CDR3 reads CASSLEGAGEQYF. CDR3 nucleotides: TGTGCCAGCAGTTTAGAGGGGGCGGGGGAGCAGTACTTC.

The chain is built from TRBV1 and TRBJ2-1; the D call in the table, TRBD2, was not verified against the DNA. TRBV1 is a pseudogene segment. The CDR3 is made up of 18 amino acids. The CDR3 is CTSSQEKRVEPSYNEQFF. The CDR3 DNA sequence: TGCACCAGCAGCCAAGAAAAGAGGGTTGAACCTTCCTACAATGAGCAGTTCTTC.

The J gene is TRBJ2-7, the V gene TRBV6-5, with 9 bases matching TRBD1. CDR3 length: 13 residues. The germline V gene has CDR1 MNHEY and CDR2 SVGAGI. The junction had 2 bases not matched to a gene; V was cut back by 5 bases and J by 3 bases. CDR3 coding DNA: TGTGCCAGCAGTCGACAGGGGGTCTACGAGCAGTACTTC. This translates into CASSRQGVYEQYF.

The V and J genes are TRBV11-2 and TRBJ2-7, with a possible D match to TRBD2 (5 bases). CDR1 and CDR2 (germline): SGHAT, FQNNGV. This CDR3 is 15 amino acids long. Trimming took 5 bases from V and 4 from J, leaving 18 bases between them. The CDR3 protein is CASSPNQRVVYEQYF. The CDR3 DNA is TGTGCCAGCAGCCCAAACCAGAGGGTTGTGTACGAGCAGTACTTC.

V and J are TRBV27 and TRBJ2-5; D uncertain. V was shortened by 5 bases and J by 0 bases, with 10 bases between the two germline ends. The germline CDR1 and CDR2 sequences are MNHEY and SMNVEV (reference sequence). The CDR3 contains 14 residues. The CDR3 region is CASSPGTYQETQYF. The CDR3 region has the DNA TGTGCCAGCAGTCCCGGAACGTACCAAGAGACCCAGTACTTC.

V and J are TRBV4-2 and TRBJ2-7, with 9 bases identical to TRBD1. Germline V gene sequence: CDR1 LGHNA, CDR2 YNFKEQ. CDR3 size: 14 residues. J was trimmed by 2 bases and V by 4 bases; bases with no gene match: 3. The CDR3 DNA reads as TGTGCCAGCAGCCCGACAGGGGGGGCCTACGAGCAGTACTTC. The encoded protein is CASSPTGGAYEQYF.

The chain joins TRBV7-9 to TRBJ2-7; D is unresolved. Germline loops: CDR1 SEHNR, CDR2 FQNEAQ (reference sequence). The CDR3 consists of 14 residues. V dropped 5 bases and J dropped 0 bases, with 11 bases sitting between them. This CDR3 is CASSPKAVSYEQYF. The CDR3 region has the DNA TGTGCCAGCAGCCCAAAGGCGGTCTCCTACGAGCAGTACTTC.

Concerning this clone: Compared with germline, one end of the junction differs, possibly owing to a read error. Other DNA sequences in the same sample also yield this CDR3. The genes are TRBV28 and TRBJ2-5; 12 nucleotides line up with TRBD1. The V gene's germline CDR1 is MDHEN and CDR2 SYDVKM. The CDR3 length is 18 residues. Here the CDR3 DNA reads TGTGCCAGCAGCTTATCAAGTTTTGGGACAGGGGGCTGGGAGACCCAGTACTTC. Translating it yields CASSLSSFGTGGWETQYF.

For this clone: Other nucleotide sequences from this sample produce the same CDR3. J is TRBJ2-7 and V is TRBV5-1; D remains ambiguous. The CDR3 spans 14 residues. The germline V gene has CDR1 SGHRS and CDR2 YFSETQ. V lost 0 bases to trimming and J lost 0 bases, with 7 bases between them. CDR3 DNA sequence: TGCGCCAGCAGCTTGGCCGGAAGCTCCTACGAGCAGTACTTC. Its protein product is CASSLAGSSYEQYF.

V is TRBV28 and J is TRBJ1-5, with 9 bases fitting TRBD1. J gave up 0 bases and V 0 bases, and 6 bases lay outside the gene matches. CDR3 size: 18 residues. Per the germline V gene, CDR1 is MDHEN and CDR2 is SYDVKM. The CDR3 nucleotides are TGTGCCAGCAGTTTATGGGGGACAGGGCGGCTTAGCAATCAGCCCCAGCATTTT. Translated: CASSLWGTGRLSNQPQHF.

This clone was counted only a few times. One junction end disagrees with the germline gene, perhaps due to a read error. V gene TRBV7-9 combines with J gene TRBJ2-2; 7 bases match TRBD2. The germline CDR1 and CDR2 sequences are SEHNR and FQNEAQ (reference sequence). The CDR3 length is 12 residues. CDR3 sequence reads: CNVWRETGELFF. In nucleotides, the CDR3 is TGCAACGTTTGGCGGGAGACCGGGGAGCTGTTTTTT. Filled out from reference TRBV7-9 and TRBJ2-2, the complete variable domain reads DTGVSQNPRHKITKRGQNVTFRCDPISEHNRLYWYRQTLGQGPEFLTYFQNEAQLEKSRLLSDRFSAERPKGSFSTLEIQRTEQGDSAMYLCNVWRETGELFFGEGSRLTVL.

This clone was recorded only once. This chain connects TRBV6-5 to TRBJ2-6, with 8 bases aligning to TRBD1. J gave up 12 bases and V 4 bases, and 11 bases lay outside the gene matches. The CDR3 runs 15 residues. Germline-derived CDR1 and CDR2 are MNHEY and SVGAGI. The CDR3 region is CASSLQGVSGSVLTF. In DNA, the CDR3 is TGTGCCAGCAGTTTACAGGGGGTCTCTGGCTCCGTCCTGACTTTC.

The chain carries TRBV4-2 and TRBJ2-7; the D is unclear. V was clipped by 0 bases and J by 1 base, with 10 bases between them. Germline CDR1 and CDR2: LGHNA and YNFKEQ. The CDR3 is made up of 15 amino acids. In DNA, the CDR3 is TGTGCCAGCAGCCAAGAACGTGGGCCTTCCTACGAGCAGTACTTC. Protein sequence: CASSQERGPSYEQYF.

CDR3 nucleotides: TGTGCCAGCTCCCTGGGACAGGGGGCGCAAAACTATGGCTACACCTTC. Protein product: CASSLGQGAQNYGYTF. The chain couples TRBV18 to TRBJ1-2, with 12 positions matching TRBD1. Trimming removed 6 bases from V and 2 bases from J; junction bases left unmatched: 7. The CDR3 length is 16 residues. Per the germline V gene, CDR1 is KGHSH and CDR2 is LQKENI.

The CDR3 DNA reads TGTGCCAGTAGCCGGACAGACGAAGCTTTCTTT. Residues: CASSRTDEAFF. The chain combines TRBV19 with TRBJ1-1; TRBD1 is a possible D gene (6 bases). V was pared by 6 bases and J by 8 bases, with 10 bases between. Germline V lookup: CDR1 LNHDA, CDR2 SQIVND (reference sequence). The CDR3 loop spans 11 amino acids. The full variable domain, its missing parts supplied by reference TRBV19 and TRBJ1-1, is DGGITQSPKYLFRKEGQNVTLSCEQNLNHDAMYWYRQDPGQGLRLIYYSQIVNDFQKGDIAEGYSVSREKKESFPLTVTSAQKNPTAFYLCASSRTDEAFFGQGTRLTVV.

This chain connects TRBV5-1 to TRBJ2-3; D uncertain. The germline gives CDR1 SGHRS, CDR2 YFSETQ. The V end lost 2 bases, the J end lost 2 bases, and 6 bases lay between the germline ends. The CDR3 runs 13 residues. The CDR3 bases are TGCGCCAGCAGCTTAAGCCTCACAGATACGCAGTATTTT. Amino acid sequence: CASSLSLTDTQYF.

The V and J genes are TRBV10-3 and TRBJ1-1, with D tentatively TRBD1 (5 bases). The ends were cut back, 4 bases at V and 5 bases at J, with 17 bases in the middle. The germline V gene has CDR1 ENHRY and CDR2 SYGVKD. The CDR3 spans 15 residues. The CDR3 loop is CAISVGQGRKTEAFF. Here the CDR3 DNA reads TGTGCCATCAGTGTTGGGCAGGGTCGGAAAACTGAAGCTTTCTTT.

CDR3 in amino acids: CAIWRQGSYEQYF. The DNA for the CDR3 is TGTGCCATCTGGAGACAGGGGTCCTACGAGCAGTACTTC. The V and J genes are TRBV28 and TRBJ2-7; 8 nucleotides agree with TRBD1. The CDR3 runs to 13 residues. The germline gives CDR1 MDHEN, CDR2 SYDVKM. Germline trimming cut 10 bases from V and 1 base from J; bases unmatched to any gene: 6. Supplemented by reference TRBV28 and TRBJ2-7, the full variable domain reads DVKVTQSSRYLVKRTGEKVFLECVQDMDHENMFWYRQDPGLGLRLIYFSYDVKMKEKGDIPEGYSVSREKKERFSLILESASTNQTSMYLCAIWRQGSYEQYFGPGTRLTVT.

This clone was found once. Sequence at one end of the junction differs from germline and may be a read error. The chain employs TRBV7-2 and TRBJ2-7; D is undetermined. The V gene's germline CDR1 is SGHTA and CDR2 FQGNSA. The CDR3 runs 15 residues. For the CDR3, the DNA is TGTGCCAGCAGCTTAGGGGCCCTTGGGTCCTCCGAGCAGTACTTC. Translating gives CASSLGALGSSEQYF.

The chain recombines TRBV6-5 with TRBJ1-5; D is undetermined. Trimming pared 6 bases from V and 4 bases from J, leaving 10 bases between. There are 13 residues in the CDR3. Germline CDR1 reads MNHEY; CDR2 reads SVGAGI. CDR3 DNA sequence: TGTGCCAGCAGGGAGGGAGGGAATCAGCCCCAGCATTTT. Translation gives CASREGGNQPQHF.